These T cell receptor beta chains were read from a single sample in a study of blood T cells in healthy people across ages. TCRdb recomputed calls from the 5' RACE reads with MiXCR, one row per CDR3 protein. The sample includes hundreds of thousands of distinct CDR3 sequences, roughly three fifths of them seen just once. Sequenced material: blood. The receptors originated from a man aged 40-49 years in good health. Both conserved end residues are part of each CDR3. The order of the fields is J gene, D gene, clone size, V gene, CDR3 DNA, CDR3 protein. D genes are given only for firm matches. Size values are once, few and many counts, or a class for expanded clones, and some rows have none.

TRBJ2-5 | . | few | TRBV5-1 | TGCGCCAGCAGCTCCAGCTCAGGGGGGCCGCCAGAGACCCAGTACTTC | CASSSSSGGPPETQYF
TRBJ1-5 | TRBD1 | . | TRBV4-1 | TGCGCCAGCAGTGCTACAGGGACAGACAATCAGCCCCAGCATTTT | CASSATGTDNQPQHF
TRBJ2-2 | . | . | TRBV14 | TGTGCCAGCAGCCCTACCTACACCGGGGAACTGTTTTTT | CASSPTYTGELFF
TRBJ2-3 | . | . | TRBV6-2/TRBV6-3 | TGTGCCAGCAGTTACTCGTCGAGAACAGATACGCAGTATTTT | CASSYSSRTDTQYF
TRBJ2-7 | . | . | TRBV6-5 | TGTGCCAGCAGTCCCGGTGGTGGGGTCCACGAGCAGTACTTC | CASSPGGGVHEQYF
TRBJ1-5 | TRBD1 | . | TRBV7-2 | TGTGCCAGCAGCTGGGACAGGTCTAATCCCCAGCATTTT | CASSWDRSNPQHF
TRBJ2-6 | . | few | TRBV27 | TGTGCCAGCAGTTTAACGTCACCCCGGGCTTTTGGGGCCAACGTCCTGACTTTC | CASSLTSPRAFGANVLTF
TRBJ2-7 | TRBD1 | . | TRBV28 | TGTGCCAGCAGCTACCAGAACAGGGGCGAGCAGTACTTC | CASSYQNRGEQYF
TRBJ2-1 | . | . | TRBV5-6 | TGTGCCAGCAGCTTGGCAGGGTTACATGAGCAGTTCTTC | CASSLAGLHEQFF
TRBJ2-3 | TRBD2 | once | TRBV4-3 | TGCGCCAGCAGCCCAACCGGGACTAGCGGGAGCCCAGATACGCAGTATTTT | CASSPTGTSGSPDTQYF
TRBJ2-4 | . | few | TRBV29-1 | TGCAGCGTTGCAGGACAGTATGGTATCAACATTCAGTACTTC | CSVAGQYGINIQYF
TRBJ2-1 | TRBD2 | . | TRBV3-1 | TGTGCCAGCAGCCTACTATATAGCGGGGGGGCCCGTGAGCGGTTCTTC | CASSLLYSGGARERFF
TRBJ2-3 | . | . | TRBV29-1 | TGCAGCGCGGCGGAAACAGATACGCAGTATTTT | CSAAETDTQYF
TRBJ1-1 | . | . | TRBV2 | TGTGCCAGCAGTGAAGAGGGGAAGCTTGGCTTGAACACTGAAGCTTTCTTT | CASSEEGKLGLNTEAFF
TRBJ2-4 | TRBD2 | . | TRBV7-8 | TGTGCCAGCAGCCCCCAGAGCGGGGGCTACAATGAGCAGTACTTC | CASSPQSGGYNEQYF
TRBJ2-1 | . | few | TRBV7-9 | TGTGCCAGCAGCCCCCAAGGGGTAAGCTACAATGAGCAGTTCTTC | CASSPQGVSYNEQFF
TRBJ2-1 | TRBD1 | . | TRBV28 | TGTGCCAGCAGCTACGGACAGGGGTGGTACAATGAGCAGTTCTTC | CASSYGQGWYNEQFF
TRBJ1-1 | . | . | TRBV12-3/TRBV12-4 | TGTGCCAGCAGCCCACAGGGTAGCACTGAAGCTTTCTTT | CASSPQGSTEAFF
TRBJ1-5 | . | few | TRBV28 | TGTGCCAGCAGATACGGAGACAGGAGTCAGCCCCAGCATTTT | CASRYGDRSQPQHF
TRBJ1-2 | TRBD1 | few | TRBV27 | TGTGCCAGCAGTTCGACAGGGGGCTTTGGCTACACCTTC | CASSSTGGFGYTF
TRBJ1-2 | TRBD1 | few | TRBV25-1 | TGTGCCAGCCTCGGGGGACAGGATCAGACTAACTATGGCTACACCTTC | CASLGGQDQTNYGYTF
TRBJ2-1 | . | . | TRBV7-2 | TGTGCCAGCAGCTCTATGACGACCTTGAATGAGCAGTTCTTC | CASSSMTTLNEQFF
TRBJ2-3 | TRBD1 | . | TRBV20-1 | TGCAGTGCTAGAACCACCTCGGACAGGGACCCCACAGATACGCAGTATTTT | CSARTTSDRDPTDTQYF
TRBJ2-5 | . | . | TRBV5-1 | TGCGCCAGCAGCTTGTCTGGCAGGTCTCAAGAGACCCAGTACTTC | CASSLSGRSQETQYF
TRBJ2-7 | . | many | TRBV11-1 | TGTGCCAGCAGCTTAGCGCACGAGCAGTACTTC | CASSLAHEQYF
TRBJ1-2 | . | few | TRBV25-1 | TGTGCCAGCAGTGAATATATCTCGGACCGGGGAGGCTACACCTTC | CASSEYISDRGGYTF
TRBJ2-7 | TRBD1 | few | TRBV13 | TGTGCCAGCAGCCTACGGACAGGGGCGAAAACCTACGAGCAGTACTTC | CASSLRTGAKTYEQYF
TRBJ2-1 | TRBD2 | . | TRBV5-6 | TGTGCCAGCAGCGTTACCGGGACTAGCGGATTTTACAATGAGCAGTTCTTC | CASSVTGTSGFYNEQFF
TRBJ2-7 | . | . | TRBV20-1 | TGCAGTGCTAGAGTTACAGGGGGCGCCGACGGCGGGGGGACCTACGAGCAGTACTTC | CSARVTGGADGGGTYEQYF
TRBJ2-7 | . | . | TRBV10-3 | TGTGCCATCAAGAAAGAAGACAGTTTTGCCTACGAGCAGTACTTC | CAIKKEDSFAYEQYF
TRBJ2-1 | . | once | TRBV25-1 | TGTGCCAGCAGGGTAGGGTACGATAATGAGCAGTTCTTC | CASRVGYDNEQFF
TRBJ2-3 | . | few | TRBV14 | TGTGCCAGCCAAGCCCGTTCCGTGGATACGCAGTATTTT | CASQARSVDTQYF
TRBJ1-5 | TRBD1 | . | TRBV12-3/TRBV12-4 | TGTGCCAGCAGCCCACCCGGGACAGGGGGCCAGCCCCAGCATTTT | CASSPPGTGGQPQHF
TRBJ2-3 | TRBD2 | . | TRBV5-1 | TGCGCCAGCAGCTTGGATGGTTTAGCGGGAGGCACAGATACGCAGTATTTT | CASSLDGLAGGTDTQYF
TRBJ2-1 | TRBD2 | . | TRBV5-5 | TGTGCCAGCAGCTTGTTCCGGGGGGATGAGCAGTTCTTC | CASSLFRGDEQFF
TRBJ2-3 | TRBD2 | . | TRBV9 | TGTGCCAGCAGCGTAACGACTAGCGGGAGCGGCACAGATACGCAGTATTTT | CASSVTTSGSGTDTQYF
TRBJ2-7 | TRBD1 | . | TRBV11-2 | TGTGCCAGCAGCTTGGATCCGGGACAGGGTTACGAGCAGTACTTC | CASSLDPGQGYEQYF
TRBJ2-1 | . | few | TRBV29-1 | TGCAGCGTTGTAGGAGACGGGTACAATGAGCAGTTCTTC | CSVVGDGYNEQFF
TRBJ2-1 | . | . | TRBV6-2/TRBV6-3 | TGTGCCAGCAGTTACCCTCGATGGAGGGTAGAGGAGCAGTTCTTC | CASSYPRWRVEEQFF